The clone carrying this TCR beta chain was observed at least ten times. Its antigen is currently unknown. RNA transcripts gave rise to amplified TCR beta CDR3 regions. HTBI primers were used for first-round RT-PCR of the TCR CDR3. One entry per CDR3 protein, called by TCRdb with MiXCR from the multiplex PCR reads. The sample has 360,000 or so distinct CDR3 sequences, about 18% seen once. With 1 base removed from V and 2 bases from J, the gap between germline ends came to 12 bases. The V gene's germline CDR1 is SNHLY and CDR2 FYNNEI. This CDR3 contains 15 residues. Uncontrolled infection, other autoimmune disease, pregnancy or lactation excluded patients. This entry belongs to a study of T cells in Graves' hyperthyroidism and ophthalmopathy. Study-level points and caveats: Patients with ophthalmopathy were separated from those with stable hyperthyroidism by a 13 V-J model. Before onset, by a median of 6.5 months, the model predicted ophthalmopathy.

The genes are TRBV2 and TRBJ2-7; D unclear. This clonotype was sampled from a young woman with Graves' hyperthyroidism. What was sequenced was blood. CDR3: CASSEEAGWTYEQYF. CDR3 DNA sequence: TGTGCCAGCAGTGAAGAGGCAGGATGGACCTACGAGCAGTACTTC.